The clone carrying this T cell receptor beta chain turned up a few times. These data belong to a study of Ad26.COV2.S vaccination and SARS-CoV-2 variants. Study at large: In the COV1001 trial, the donor was in the Ad26.COV2.S arm.

Indicated treatment: roughly 18 received Ad26.COV2.S at low or high dose, single or two shots; about five received placebo; per-sample allocation not given. At day 63 after the first vaccine or placebo injection, samples were drawn. In Boston, an adult donor aged 18-55 years took part. The CDR3 has 13 residues. Germline CDR1 reads SQVTM; CDR2 reads ANQGSEA. After removal of 4 bases from V and 3 bases from J, the junction contained 5 bases not matched to a gene. The table came from immunoSEQ multiplex PCR; TCRdb's copy has only in-frame clones and leaves some out. The data show about 350,000 clones, around 89% seen once.

The sequencing used peripheral blood, collected in a trial of Ad26.COV2.S vaccine versus placebo. This clonotype was sampled from a person between 18 and 59 years old who received the Ad26.COV2.S COVID-19 vaccine or a placebo. The chain has TRBV29-1 and TRBJ1-1, with 7 nucleotides matching TRBD1. CDR3 sequence: CSVGDSWDTEAFF. The CDR3 DNA follows: TGCAGCGTTGGGGACAGTTGGGACACTGAAGCTTTCTTT.